Below, one TCR beta chain is given with its context. These data come from a study of T cell changes during pregnancy in multiple sclerosis. Here immunoSEQ multiplex PCR was the method, and the copy in TCRdb shows in-frame clones only, minus some. The sample carries tens of thousands of clones, roughly 91% recorded once. The CDR3 length is 16 residues. After removal of 4 bases from V and 8 bases from J, the junction contained 12 bases not matched to a gene. Germline V gene sequence: CDR1 LGHNT, CDR2 FRNRAP. This material consisted of peripheral blood, taken after pregnancy. This receptor was taken from a female donor in good health, enrolled as a control in a pregnancy study. V usage is TRBV12-5 and J usage is TRBJ2-1, with 9 bases matching TRBD1. CDR3 coding DNA: TGTGCTAGTGGTTCCTCCGGGACAGGGAGGATCGATGAGCAGTTCTTC. Protein sequence: CASGSSGTGRIDEQFF.